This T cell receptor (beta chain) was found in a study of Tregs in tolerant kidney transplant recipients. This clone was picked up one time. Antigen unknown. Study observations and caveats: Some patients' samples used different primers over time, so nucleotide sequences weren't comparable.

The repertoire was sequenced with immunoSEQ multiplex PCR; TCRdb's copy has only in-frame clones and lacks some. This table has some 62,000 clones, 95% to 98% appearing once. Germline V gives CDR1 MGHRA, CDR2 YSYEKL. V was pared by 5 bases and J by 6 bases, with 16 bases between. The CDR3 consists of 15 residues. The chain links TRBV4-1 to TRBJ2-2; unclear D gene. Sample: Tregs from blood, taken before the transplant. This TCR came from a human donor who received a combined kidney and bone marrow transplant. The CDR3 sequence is CASSINPQVSGELFF. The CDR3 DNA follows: TGCGCCAGCAGCATCAACCCGCAGGTCTCCGGGGAGCTGTTTTTT.